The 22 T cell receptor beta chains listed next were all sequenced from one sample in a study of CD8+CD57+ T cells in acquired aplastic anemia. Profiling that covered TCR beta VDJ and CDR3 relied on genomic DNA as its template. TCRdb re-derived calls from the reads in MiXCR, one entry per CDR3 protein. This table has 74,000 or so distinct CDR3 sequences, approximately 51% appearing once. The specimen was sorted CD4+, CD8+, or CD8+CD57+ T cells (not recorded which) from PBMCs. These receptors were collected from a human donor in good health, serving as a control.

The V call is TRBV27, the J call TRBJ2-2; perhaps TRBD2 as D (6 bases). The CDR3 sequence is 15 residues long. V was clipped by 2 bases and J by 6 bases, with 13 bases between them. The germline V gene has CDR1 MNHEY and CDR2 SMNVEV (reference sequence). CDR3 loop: CASSLALAESGELFF. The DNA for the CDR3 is TGTGCCAGCAGTTTAGCGTTAGCGGAGTCCGGGGAGCTGTTTTTT.

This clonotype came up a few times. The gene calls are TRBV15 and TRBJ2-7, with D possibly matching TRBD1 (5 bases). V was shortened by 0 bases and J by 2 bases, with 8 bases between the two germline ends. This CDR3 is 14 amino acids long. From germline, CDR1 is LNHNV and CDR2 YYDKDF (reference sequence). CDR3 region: CATSRDQGTYEQYF. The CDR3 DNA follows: TGTGCCACCAGCAGAGATCAGGGTACCTACGAGCAGTACTTC.

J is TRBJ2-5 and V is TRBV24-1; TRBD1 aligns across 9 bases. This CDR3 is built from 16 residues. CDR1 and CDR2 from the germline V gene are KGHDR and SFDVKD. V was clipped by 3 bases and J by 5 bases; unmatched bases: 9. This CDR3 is CATSDGRQGVGETQYF. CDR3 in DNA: TGTGCCACCAGTGATGGGCGACAGGGGGTGGGGGAGACCCAGTACTTC.

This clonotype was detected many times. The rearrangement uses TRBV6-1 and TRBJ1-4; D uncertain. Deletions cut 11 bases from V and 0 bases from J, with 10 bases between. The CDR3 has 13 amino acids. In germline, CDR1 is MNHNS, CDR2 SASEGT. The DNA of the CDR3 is TGTGCCGGATGGGCCCCAACTAATGAAAAACTGTTTTTT. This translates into CAGWAPTNEKLFF.

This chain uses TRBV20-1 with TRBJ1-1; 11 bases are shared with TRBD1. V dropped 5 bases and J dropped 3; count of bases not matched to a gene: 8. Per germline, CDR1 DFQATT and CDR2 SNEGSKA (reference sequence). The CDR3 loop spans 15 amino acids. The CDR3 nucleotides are TGCAGTGCTGTCACCGGGACAGGGGGGTACACTGAAGCTTTCTTT. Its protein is CSAVTGTGGYTEAFF.

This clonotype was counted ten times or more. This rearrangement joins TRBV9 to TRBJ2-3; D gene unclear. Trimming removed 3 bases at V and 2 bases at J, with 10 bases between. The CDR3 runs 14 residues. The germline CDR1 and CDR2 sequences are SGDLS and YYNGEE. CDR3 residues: CASSANTFTDTQYF. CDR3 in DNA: TGTGCCAGCAGCGCAAATACGTTCACAGATACGCAGTATTTT. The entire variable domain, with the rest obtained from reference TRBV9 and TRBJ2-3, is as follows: DSGVTQTPKHLITATGQRVTLRCSPRSGDLSVYWYQQSLDQGLQFLIQYYNGEERAKGNILERFSAQQFPDLHSELNLSSLELGDSALYFCASSANTFTDTQYFGPGTRLTVL.

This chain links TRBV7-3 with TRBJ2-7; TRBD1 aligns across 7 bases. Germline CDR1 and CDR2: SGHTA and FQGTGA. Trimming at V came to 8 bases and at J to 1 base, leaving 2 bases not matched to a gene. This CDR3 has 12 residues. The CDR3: CASRQGSYEQYF. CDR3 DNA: TGTGCCAGCCGACAGGGTTCCTACGAGCAGTACTTC.

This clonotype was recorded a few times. This CDR3 is CSVEDLGWHTGEETQYF. CDR3 nucleotide sequence: TGCAGCGTTGAAGATCTGGGGTGGCACACGGGGGAAGAGACCCAGTACTTC. The chain has TRBV29-1 and TRBJ2-5, with D perhaps TRBD2 (6 bases). The CDR3 covers 17 residues. CDR1 SQVTM and CDR2 ANQGSEA come from the germline V gene. Trimming cost V 0 bases and J 3 bases, with 20 bases left between them.

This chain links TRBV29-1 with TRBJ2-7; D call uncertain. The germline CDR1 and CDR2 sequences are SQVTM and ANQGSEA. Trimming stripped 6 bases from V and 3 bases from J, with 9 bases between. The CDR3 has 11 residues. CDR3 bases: TGCAGCGTCCCGGGCGGCTACGAGCAGTACTTC. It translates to CSVPGGYEQYF.

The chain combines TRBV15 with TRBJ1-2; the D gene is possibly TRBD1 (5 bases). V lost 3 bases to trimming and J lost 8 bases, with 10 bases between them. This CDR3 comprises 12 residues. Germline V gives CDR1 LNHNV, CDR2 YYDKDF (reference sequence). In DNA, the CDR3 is TGTGCCACCAGCAGGGCACAGGACGGCTACACCTTC. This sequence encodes CATSRAQDGYTF.

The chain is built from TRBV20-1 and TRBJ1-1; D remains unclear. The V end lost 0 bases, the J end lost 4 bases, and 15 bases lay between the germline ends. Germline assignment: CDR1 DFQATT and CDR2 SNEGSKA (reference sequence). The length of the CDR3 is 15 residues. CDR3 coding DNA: TGCAGTGCTAGAGATCAGCGGGTGATGAGCACTGAAGCTTTCTTT. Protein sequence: CSARDQRVMSTEAFF.

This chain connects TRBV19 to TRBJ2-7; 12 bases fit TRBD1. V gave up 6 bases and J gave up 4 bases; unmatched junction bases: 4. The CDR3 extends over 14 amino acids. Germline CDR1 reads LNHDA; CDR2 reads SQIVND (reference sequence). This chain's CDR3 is CASRGQGAAYEQYF. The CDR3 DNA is TGTGCCAGTAGGGGACAGGGGGCGGCATACGAGCAGTACTTC.

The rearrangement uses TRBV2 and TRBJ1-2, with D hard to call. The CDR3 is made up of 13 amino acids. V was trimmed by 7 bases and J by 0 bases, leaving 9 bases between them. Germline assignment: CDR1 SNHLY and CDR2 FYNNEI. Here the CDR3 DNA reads TGTGCCAGCAATCTGGATTCTAACTATGGCTACACCTTC. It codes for CASNLDSNYGYTF.

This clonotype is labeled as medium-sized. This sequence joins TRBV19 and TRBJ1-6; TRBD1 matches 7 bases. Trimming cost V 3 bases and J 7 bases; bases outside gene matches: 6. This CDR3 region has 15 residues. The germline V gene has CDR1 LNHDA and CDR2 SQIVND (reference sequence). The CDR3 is CASSMTGHRNSPLHF. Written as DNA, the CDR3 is TGTGCCAGTAGTATGACAGGGCATCGGAATTCACCCCTCCACTTT.

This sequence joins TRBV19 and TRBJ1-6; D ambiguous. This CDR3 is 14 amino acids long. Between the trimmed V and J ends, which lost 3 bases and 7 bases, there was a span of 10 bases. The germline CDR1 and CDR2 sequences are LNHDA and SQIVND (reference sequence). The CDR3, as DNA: TGTGCCAGTAGTATGGGCAGGAAGAATTCACCCCTCCACTTT. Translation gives CASSMGRKNSPLHF.

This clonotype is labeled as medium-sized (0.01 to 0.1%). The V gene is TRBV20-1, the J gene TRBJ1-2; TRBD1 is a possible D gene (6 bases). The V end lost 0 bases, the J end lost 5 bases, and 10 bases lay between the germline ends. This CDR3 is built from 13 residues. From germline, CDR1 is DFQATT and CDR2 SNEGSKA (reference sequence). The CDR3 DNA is TGCAGTGCTAGAGATGATACAGGGTATGGCTACACCTTC. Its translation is CSARDDTGYGYTF.

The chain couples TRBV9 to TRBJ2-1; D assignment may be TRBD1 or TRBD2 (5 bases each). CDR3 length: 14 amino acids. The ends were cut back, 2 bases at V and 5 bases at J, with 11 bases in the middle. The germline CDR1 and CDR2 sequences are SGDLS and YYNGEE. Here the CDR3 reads CASSVGTANNEQFF. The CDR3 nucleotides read TGTGCCAGCAGCGTGGGGACGGCTAACAATGAGCAGTTCTTC.

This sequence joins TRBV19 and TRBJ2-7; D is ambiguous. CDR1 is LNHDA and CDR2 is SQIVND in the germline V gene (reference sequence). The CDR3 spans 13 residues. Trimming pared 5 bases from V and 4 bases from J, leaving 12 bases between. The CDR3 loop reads CASSRNSDYEQYF. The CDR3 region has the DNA TGTGCCAGTAGTCGTAACAGTGATTACGAGCAGTACTTC. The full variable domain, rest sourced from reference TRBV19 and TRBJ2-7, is DGGITQSPKYLFRKEGQNVTLSCEQNLNHDAMYWYRQDPGQGLRLIYYSQIVNDFQKGDIAEGYSVSREKKESFPLTVTSAQKNPTAFYLCASSRNSDYEQYFGPGTRLTVT.

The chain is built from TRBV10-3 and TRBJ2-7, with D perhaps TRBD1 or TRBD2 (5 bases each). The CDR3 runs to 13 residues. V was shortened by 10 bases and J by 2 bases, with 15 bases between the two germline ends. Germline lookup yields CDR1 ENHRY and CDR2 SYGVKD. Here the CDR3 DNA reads TGTGCCACAAAAGTGGAGGACACCTACGAGCAGTACTTC. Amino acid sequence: CATKVEDTYEQYF.

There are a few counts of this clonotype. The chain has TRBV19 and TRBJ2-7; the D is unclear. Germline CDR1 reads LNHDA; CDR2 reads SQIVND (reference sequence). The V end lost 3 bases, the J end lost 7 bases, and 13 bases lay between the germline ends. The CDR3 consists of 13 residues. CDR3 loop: CASSISPVSEQYF. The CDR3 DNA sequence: TGTGCCAGTAGTATCTCTCCGGTTTCTGAGCAGTACTTC.

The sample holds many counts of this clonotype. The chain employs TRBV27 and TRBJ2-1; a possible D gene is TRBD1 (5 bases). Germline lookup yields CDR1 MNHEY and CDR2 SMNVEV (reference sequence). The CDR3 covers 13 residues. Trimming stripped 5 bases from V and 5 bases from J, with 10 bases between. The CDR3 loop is CASSPSDNNEQFF. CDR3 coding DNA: TGTGCCAGCAGTCCCTCGGACAACAATGAGCAGTTCTTC.

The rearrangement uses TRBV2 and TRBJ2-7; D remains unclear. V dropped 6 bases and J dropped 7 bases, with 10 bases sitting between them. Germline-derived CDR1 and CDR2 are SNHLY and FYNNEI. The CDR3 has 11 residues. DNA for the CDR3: TGTGCCAGCAGCAATACGCGGGAGCAGTACTTC. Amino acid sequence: CASSNTREQYF. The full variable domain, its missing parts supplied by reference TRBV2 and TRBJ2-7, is EPEVTQTPSHQVTQMGQEVILRCVPISNHLYFYWYRQILGQKVEFLVSFYNNEISEKSEIFDDQFSVERPDGSNFTLKIRSTKLEDSAMYFCASSNTREQYFGPGTRLTVT.